The clone carrying this T cell receptor beta chain was counted a single time. Its antigen is not known. Trimming removed 0 bases at V and 5 bases at J, with 14 bases between. Germline lookup yields CDR1 SGDLS and CDR2 YYNGEE. The CDR3 is 15 residues long. Clones were read by immunoSEQ multiplex PCR, and TCRdb kept only the in-frame ones, dropping some. This table has roughly 400,000 clones, about nine tenths appearing once. This sample is drawn from a study of Ad26.COV2.S vaccination and SARS-CoV-2 variants. In the study overall: A COV1001 Ad26.COV2.S trial-arm participant provided the sample. Intramuscularly, Ad26.COV2.S was given either once or twice, 56 days apart.

Whole-study findings and limits: Spike-specific CD8+ and CD4+ T cell responses reportedly showed substantial breadth after vaccination. Total T cell responses were possibly underestimated by TCR breadth and depth analyses.

Treatment meaning: roughly 18 received Ad26.COV2.S at low or high dose, single or two shots; about 5 received placebo; per-sample allocation not given. Sampling was done on day 63 after the first vaccine or placebo injection. The starting material was peripheral blood, obtained in a trial of Ad26.COV2.S vaccine versus placebo. The receptor was isolated from a person aged 18-60 years who received the Ad26.COV2.S COVID-19 vaccine or a placebo. The chain joins TRBV9 to TRBJ1-2; D remains unclear. The CDR3 region has the DNA TGTGCCAGCAGCGTAGGTGATTCCGGATCATATGGCTACACCTTC. It codes for CASSVGDSGSYGYTF.